The table lists the clone carrying this T cell receptor beta chain with a few counts. Its target is unknown. TCRdb re-called the RT-PCR reads with MiXCR, one entry per CDR3 protein. The sample contains 530,000 or so distinct CDR3 sequences, 10% to 15% of which appear only once. This sample stems from a study of response to subunit inactivated influenza vaccine. Between the trimmed V and J ends, which lost 4 bases and 2 bases, there was a span of 15 bases. This CDR3 spans 15 amino acids. Germline CDR1 reads SGDLS; CDR2 reads YYNGEE. Notes on the study in general: After each seasonal influenza vaccination, few new T cells are recruited, the authors suggested.

The sequence was obtained from a man aged 50 to 60 who received an inactivated influenza vaccine. The specimen was PBMCs from blood, collected on the day of vaccination. The chain couples TRBV9 to TRBJ1-1; TRBD1 is a possible D gene (6 bases). This chain's CDR3 is CASSSPGTYNTEAFF. Here the CDR3 DNA reads TGTGCCAGCAGCTCCCCTGGGACATACAACACTGAAGCTTTCTTT.